Following are 20 T cell receptor beta chains from one sample sequenced in a study of OX40 agonist ivuxolimab in advanced cancers. Method: immunoSEQ multiplex PCR; TCRdb's copy keeps in-frame clones and lacks some. The sample lists approximately 74,000 clones, about nine tenths occurring once. The sample in question was CD4+ or CD8+ T cells sorted from blood, obtained in a trial of the OX40 agonist ivuxolimab. The receptors were sampled from an adult with an advanced solid tumor such as melanoma, head and neck, liver or kidney cancer.

This clone came up once. The chain joins TRBV6-1 to TRBJ2-1; D possibly corresponds to TRBD2 (5 bases). The V and J ends lost 4 bases and 2 bases respectively, with 9 bases between them. Germline loops: CDR1 MNHNS, CDR2 SASEGT. The CDR3 totals 14 residues. In nucleotides, the CDR3 is TGTGCCAGCAGTGCGGGGTCCCCCTACAATGAGCAGTTCTTC. Translating gives CASSAGSPYNEQFF.

This clone has just a few counts. V and J are TRBV7-2 and TRBJ2-7, with D perhaps TRBD2 (6 bases). This CDR3 is built from 14 residues. The germline V and J ends were trimmed by 0 bases and 2 bases, with 8 bases remaining between them. Germline lookup yields CDR1 SGHTA and CDR2 FQGNSA. The CDR3 loop is CASSLARGPYEQYF. The CDR3 region has the DNA TGTGCCAGCAGCTTAGCGCGGGGCCCCTACGAGCAGTACTTC.

The genes are TRBV5-4 and TRBJ2-3; 8 nucleotides line up with TRBD2. Trimming at V came to 2 bases and at J to 2 bases, leaving 4 bases not matched to a gene. Germline V gene data show CDR1 as SGHNT and CDR2 as YYREEE (reference sequence). The length of the CDR3 is 15 residues. The CDR3, as DNA: TGTGCCAGCAGCTTAGCGGGAGCCTCCACAGATACGCAGTATTTT. Amino acids: CASSLAGASTDTQYF. Supplemented by reference TRBV5-4 and TRBJ2-3, the full variable domain reads ETGVTQSPTHLIKTRGQQVTLRCSSQSGHNTVSWYQQALGQGPQFIFQYYREEENGRGNFPPRFSGLQFPNYSSELNVNALELDDSALYLCASSLAGASTDTQYFGPGTRLTVL.

This chain uses TRBV7-2 with TRBJ1-1; no definite D call. V was cut by 5 bases and J by 1 base, with 14 bases left in between. This CDR3 is built from 15 residues. CDR1 SGHTA and CDR2 FQGNSA come from the germline V gene. The CDR3 DNA is TGTGCCAGCAGCCTCATGACAAGCCCGAACACTGAAGCTTTCTTT. Protein sequence: CASSLMTSPNTEAFF. Full variable domain (remainder filled in from reference TRBV7-2 and TRBJ1-1): GAGVSQSPSNKVTEKGKDVELRCDPISGHTALYWYRQSLGQGLEFLIYFQGNSAPDKSGLPSDRFSAERTGGSVSTLTIQRTQQEDSAVYLCASSLMTSPNTEAFFGQGTRLTVV.

This sequence joins TRBV11-3 and TRBJ2-1; D call uncertain. V dropped 5 bases and J dropped 4 bases, with 9 bases sitting between them. Germline V gene sequence: CDR1 SGHNT, CDR2 YENEEA. This CDR3 is 13 amino acids long. DNA of the CDR3: TGTGCCAGCAGCCCTACACCTTACAATGAGCAGTTCTTC. It encodes CASSPTPYNEQFF.

The rearrangement uses TRBV6-5 and TRBJ1-1; D ambiguous. Per the germline V gene, CDR1 is MNHEY and CDR2 is SVGAGI. Deletions cut 4 bases from V and 1 base from J, with 7 bases between. This CDR3 has 13 residues. CDR3 nucleotide sequence: TGTGCCAGCAGTTCTTACAGGAACACTGAAGCTTTCTTT. It specifies CASSSYRNTEAFF.

This clone occurred once. V is TRBV7-2 and J is TRBJ2-7; 8 bases fit TRBD1. The CDR3 sequence is 15 residues long. Trimming took 4 bases from V and 3 from J; bases not matched to a gene: 8. In germline, CDR1 is SGHTA, CDR2 FQGNSA. The CDR3 region has the DNA TGTGCCAGCAGCTCTGGGACAGGATTATTCTACGAGCAGTACTTC. Amino acid sequence: CASSSGTGLFYEQYF.

The V call is TRBV5-1, the J call TRBJ1-4; no definite D call. The CDR3 is 16 amino acids. Germline V CDR1 and CDR2: SGHRS, YFSETQ. The germline V and J ends were trimmed by 0 bases and 0 bases, with 9 bases remaining between them. The CDR3: CASSLVSGSTNEKLFF. The DNA of the CDR3 is TGCGCCAGCAGCTTGGTTTCTGGGTCAACTAATGAAAAACTGTTTTTT.

The gene calls are TRBV5-6 and TRBJ2-5; 10 bases are a match to TRBD1. Germline values: CDR1 SGHDT, CDR2 YYEEEE. CDR3 length: 17 residues. J gave up 1 base and V 0 bases, and 6 bases lay outside the gene matches. The CDR3 sequence: CASSLGWDRGLQETQYF. CDR3 DNA: TGTGCCAGCAGCTTGGGGTGGGACAGGGGCCTCCAAGAGACCCAGTACTTC. The full variable domain, with the rest looked up from reference TRBV5-6 and TRBJ2-5, is DAGVTQSPTHLIKTRGQQVTLRCSPKSGHDTVSWYQQALGQGPQFIFQYYEEEERQRGNFPDRFSGHQFPNYSSELNVNALLLGDSALYLCASSLGWDRGLQETQYFGPGTRLLVL.

This clone was seen a single time. The chain combines TRBV18 with TRBJ2-3; the match to TRBD2 covers 7 bases. V gave up 1 base and J gave up 5 bases; unmatched junction bases: 6. The CDR3 length is 15 residues. CDR1 and CDR2 from the germline V gene are KGHSH and LQKENI. The CDR3 region has the DNA TGTGCCAGCTCACCACAGCGGGGAGCTCGAGATACGCAGTATTTT. Translated: CASSPQRGARDTQYF.

This chain joins TRBV11-3 and TRBJ2-7; 7 positions match TRBD2. The length of the CDR3 is 15 residues. Germline V lookup: CDR1 SGHNT, CDR2 YENEEA. V gave up 2 bases and J gave up 0 bases; unmatched junction bases: 4. CDR3 sequence: CASSLSAGASYEQYF. The DNA of the CDR3 is TGTGCCAGCAGCTTATCGGCGGGAGCCTCCTACGAGCAGTACTTC.

This chain links TRBV4-3 with TRBJ1-6; D gene unclear. Germline V gene lookup returns CDR1 LGHNA and CDR2 YSLEER. The CDR3 is 13 amino acids. V lost 2 bases and J 11 bases, leaving 10 bases between the germline ends. CDR3 in DNA: TGCGCCAGCAGCCAAAGTCCGGAGGCACCCCTCCACTTT. It is translated as CASSQSPEAPLHF.

The chain links TRBV7-9 to TRBJ2-7; no firm D call. In germline, CDR1 is SEHNR, CDR2 FQNEAQ (reference sequence). The CDR3 covers 16 residues. V was trimmed by 7 bases and J by 4 bases, leaving 23 bases between them. CDR3 nucleotide sequence: TGTGCCAGCACCCCCGTATCTAACGGCAAGGGTTACGAGCAGTACTTC. This translates into CASTPVSNGKGYEQYF.

The chain couples TRBV7-8 to TRBJ2-2; the match to TRBD1 covers 7 bases. The CDR3 runs to 16 residues. Germline V CDR1 and CDR2: SGHVS, FQNEAQ. V shed 5 bases and J 4 bases; nucleotides not matched to a gene: 10. The CDR3 DNA follows: TGTGCCAGCAGCCCTCAGCAGGGGGTGGTCACCGGGGAGCTGTTTTTT. Protein product: CASSPQQGVVTGELFF.

V gene TRBV6-5 combines with J gene TRBJ1-2; D is unclear. Germline V lookup: CDR1 MNHEY, CDR2 SVGAGI. This CDR3 contains 15 residues. V shed 0 bases and J shed 1 base, with 9 bases lying between them. In DNA, the CDR3 is TGTGCCAGCAGTTACTCGATTAATCTTAACTATGGCTACACCTTC. Translating it yields CASSYSINLNYGYTF.

The rearrangement links TRBV4-2 to TRBJ1-2, with D uncertain. V was clipped by 0 bases and J by 7 bases, with 18 bases between them. This CDR3 is built from 16 residues. Germline CDR1 is LGHNA and CDR2 is YNFKEQ. The DNA for the CDR3 is TGTGCCAGCAGCCAAGATAAGGACGCCGCCCTTGGTGGCTACACCTTC. Its protein is CASSQDKDAALGGYTF.

The rearrangement joins TRBV7-9 to TRBJ2-5; D gene unclear. This CDR3 spans 13 amino acids. Germline CDR1 is SEHNR and CDR2 is FQNEAQ (reference sequence). The V and J ends lost 5 bases and 5 bases respectively, with 12 bases between them. CDR3 nucleotide sequence: TGTGCCAGCAGCGTGGGCGGTGGGGAGACCCAGTACTTC. It specifies CASSVGGGETQYF.

The chain is built from TRBV19 and TRBJ2-1, with 7 bases lining up with TRBD1. The CDR3 contains 16 residues. Losses at the gene ends were 5 bases for V and 8 bases for J; bases not matched to a gene: 15. CDR1 is LNHDA and CDR2 is SQIVND in the germline V gene (reference sequence). CDR3 nucleotide sequence: TGTGCCAGTAGTTTCCAGGGGGACAGTAGTGGCTATGAGCAGTTCTTC. Encoded protein: CASSFQGDSSGYEQFF. Complete variable domain (other parts from reference TRBV19 and TRBJ2-1): DGGITQSPKYLFRKEGQNVTLSCEQNLNHDAMYWYRQDPGQGLRLIYYSQIVNDFQKGDIAEGYSVSREKKESFPLTVTSAQKNPTAFYLCASSFQGDSSGYEQFFGPGTRLTVL.

This chain uses TRBV5-1 with TRBJ1-4; possibly TRBD1 for D (5 bases). This CDR3 has 15 residues. The germline V gene encodes CDR1 SGHRS and CDR2 YFSETQ. With 2 bases removed from V and 11 bases from J, the gap between germline ends came to 19 bases. This CDR3 reads CASSLEGAGGGKLFF. CDR3 sequence (DNA): TGCGCCAGCAGCTTAGAAGGGGCAGGAGGCGGGAAACTGTTTTTT. The full variable domain, completed using reference TRBV5-1 and TRBJ1-4, is KAGVTQTPRYLIKTRGQQVTLSCSPISGHRSVSWYQQTPGQGLQFLFEYFSETQRNKGNFPGRFSGRQFSNSRSEMNVSTLELGDSALYLCASSLEGAGGGKLFFGSGTQLSVL.

The chain joins TRBV7-2 to TRBJ2-2, with D maybe TRBD1 (6 bases). Trimming removed 5 bases at V and 0 bases at J, with 13 bases between. The CDR3 totals 16 residues. Germline values: CDR1 SGHTA, CDR2 FQGNSA. Written as DNA, the CDR3 is TGTGCCAGCAGCCGGCGACAGGTAGCGAACACCGGGGAGCTGTTTTTT. Protein product: CASSRRQVANTGELFF.